Each of the 9 T cell receptor beta chains below was sequenced from the same sample in a study of T-cell memory formation after mild COVID-19. TCRdb itself ran the 5' RACE reads through MiXCR, one entry per CDR3 protein. The sample lists about 340,000 distinct CDR3 sequences; approximately 22% were seen once. The specimen was PBMCs or a T cell subset sorted from them (not recorded which). These receptors were taken from a man between 18 and 35 years old who had mild COVID-19 (a few samples of this study predate the infection). Cell type and time point are not known.

The chain links TRBV4-1 to TRBJ1-5; the D is unclear. Trimming removed 3 bases at V and 2 bases at J, with 8 bases between. This CDR3 is built from 14 residues. CDR1 and CDR2 from the germline V gene are MGHRA and YSYEKL. The CDR3 nucleotides are TGCGCCAGCAGCCACGGCAGAGGCAATCAGCCCCAGCATTTT. It specifies CASSHGRGNQPQHF.

The rearrangement joins TRBV9 to TRBJ2-7; tentative D call: TRBD1 (6 bases). Germline V CDR1 and CDR2: SGDLS, YYNGEE. Between the trimmed V and J ends, which lost 3 bases and 7 bases, there was a span of 23 bases. The CDR3 spans 16 residues. DNA for the CDR3: TGTGCCAGCAGCGGACGCAGTGGGGCTACCACAGGGGAGCAGTACTTC. It encodes CASSGRSGATTGEQYF.

This clonotype was found a few times. The chain uses TRBV20-1 and TRBJ1-5, with D unclear. Germline values: CDR1 DFQATT, CDR2 SNEGSKA (reference sequence). Trimming removed 3 bases from V and 1 base from J, with 7 bases in between. The CDR3 loop spans 13 amino acids. The CDR3 region has the DNA TGCAGTGCTAGGGGCGGCAGCAATCAGCCCCAGCATTTT. Protein product: CSARGGSNQPQHF.

The chain employs TRBV18 and TRBJ1-2; D may be TRBD1 (5 bases). Deletions cut 0 bases from V and 5 bases from J, with 7 bases between. The CDR3 totals 13 residues. Germline loops: CDR1 KGHSH, CDR2 LQKENI. In DNA, the CDR3 is TGTGCCAGCTCACCACCTGAGGGGTATGGCTACACCTTC. Protein product: CASSPPEGYGYTF.

The chain recombines TRBV20-1 with TRBJ2-7, with TRBD2 matching over 8 bases. The CDR3 extends over 11 amino acids. V lost 6 bases and J lost 4; bases outside the gene matches: 2. Looked up from germline, CDR1 is DFQATT and CDR2 is SNEGSKA (reference sequence). CDR3 protein: CSAPGGYEQYF. DNA for the CDR3: TGCAGTGCCCCGGGGGGGTACGAGCAGTACTTC.

This chain links TRBV7-2 with TRBJ2-7; 7 bases are a match to TRBD1. This CDR3 contains 15 residues. Per germline, CDR1 SGHTA and CDR2 FQGNSA. V dropped 5 bases and J dropped 4; count of bases not matched to a gene: 11. The CDR3 DNA is TGTGCCAGCAGCCCAAGGCGGCAGGGGGTATACGAGCAGTACTTC. Protein sequence: CASSPRRQGVYEQYF.

The chain has TRBV7-2 and TRBJ1-2; D gene unclear. This CDR3 is built from 15 residues. Germline V gene sequence: CDR1 SGHTA, CDR2 FQGNSA. Trimming took off 4 bases at V and 0 bases at J, with 12 bases between the two ends. This CDR3 is CASSSRVSSNYGYTF. In DNA, the CDR3 is TGTGCCAGCAGCTCTAGGGTCTCCTCTAACTATGGCTACACCTTC.

The chain combines TRBV7-2 with TRBJ2-3; D gene uncertain. This CDR3 comprises 14 residues. The V gene's germline CDR1 is SGHTA and CDR2 FQGNSA. V dropped 8 bases and J dropped 0 bases, with 12 bases sitting between them. The CDR3 reads CASCHAGSTDTQYF. DNA for the CDR3: TGTGCCAGCTGCCATGCTGGGAGCACAGATACGCAGTATTTT.

This clonotype was picked up a small number of times. This chain joins TRBV5-6 and TRBJ1-5, with a weak D call TRBD1 (5 bases). V lost 4 bases and J 10 bases, leaving 15 bases between the germline ends. This CDR3 is built from 13 residues. CDR1 is SGHDT and CDR2 is YYEEEE in the germline V gene. CDR3 nucleotide sequence: TGTGCCAGCAGCCCGGGGGTTGGGGGACCCCAGCATTTT. It translates to CASSPGVGGPQHF.